This TCR beta chain was recorded in a study of cytomegalovirus exposure and HLA in healthy donors. In the study overall: Researchers found that roughly 81% of fewer than 450 genotyped donors fell within the Caucasian-associated ancestry cluster. Study-wide points: In an earlier analysis, about 90% or about 30%: the productive usage of most TCR beta V segments. Most TCR sequences showed up rarely, but some public TCRs showed up in many donors.

As concerns this clone: Its antigen is unknown.

The PCR made use of 60 Vbeta and 13 Jbeta primers. Sequencing was performed with immunoSEQ multiplex PCR; in TCRdb, only in-frame clones are kept and a portion is missing. The sample holds about 160,000 clones, over 60% seen once. Participants comprised healthy donors of bone marrow. CDR1 and CDR2 from the germline V gene are LNHDA and SQIVND (reference sequence). The CDR3 consists of 15 residues. The ends lost 10 bases at V and 7 bases at J; junction bases unmatched: 13. The TCR comes from a woman under 40 in good health and CMV-seronegative. The sequenced sample consisted of PBMCs. This chain uses TRBV19 with TRBJ2-1; 10 positions agree with TRBD2. CDR3 nucleotide sequence: TGTGCCACCCAGAGCGTTAGCGGGAGGTGGAATGAGCAGTTCTTC. Its translation: CATQSVSGRWNEQFF.